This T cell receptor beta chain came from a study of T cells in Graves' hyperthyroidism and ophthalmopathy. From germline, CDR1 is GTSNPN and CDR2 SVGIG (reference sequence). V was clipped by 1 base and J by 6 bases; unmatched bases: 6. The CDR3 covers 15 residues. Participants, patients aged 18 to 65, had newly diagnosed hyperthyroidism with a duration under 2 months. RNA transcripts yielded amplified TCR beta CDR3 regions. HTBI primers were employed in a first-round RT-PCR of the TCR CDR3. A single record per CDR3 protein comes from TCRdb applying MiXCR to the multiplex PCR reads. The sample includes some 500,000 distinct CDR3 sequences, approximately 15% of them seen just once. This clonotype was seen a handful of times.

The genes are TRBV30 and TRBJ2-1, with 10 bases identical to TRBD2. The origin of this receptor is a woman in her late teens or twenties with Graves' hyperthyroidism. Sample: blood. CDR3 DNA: TGTGCCTGGAGTGCTCTAGCGGGAGTTACCAATGAGCAGTTCTTC. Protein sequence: CAWSALAGVTNEQFF.